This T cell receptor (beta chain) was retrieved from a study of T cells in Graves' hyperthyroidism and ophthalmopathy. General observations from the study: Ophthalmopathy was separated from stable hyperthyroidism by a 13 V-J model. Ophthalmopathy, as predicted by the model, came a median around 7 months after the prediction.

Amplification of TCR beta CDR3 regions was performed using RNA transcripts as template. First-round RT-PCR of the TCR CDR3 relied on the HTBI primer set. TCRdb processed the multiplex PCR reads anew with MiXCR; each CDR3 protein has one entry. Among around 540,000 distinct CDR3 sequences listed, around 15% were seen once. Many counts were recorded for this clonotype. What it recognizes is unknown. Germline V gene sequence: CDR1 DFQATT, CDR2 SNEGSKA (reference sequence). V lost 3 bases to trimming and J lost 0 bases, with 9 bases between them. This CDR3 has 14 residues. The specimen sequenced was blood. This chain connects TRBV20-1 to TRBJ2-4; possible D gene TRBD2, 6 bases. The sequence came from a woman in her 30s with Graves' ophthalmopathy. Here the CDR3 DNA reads TGCAGTGCTAGGGGGACTTTAGCCAAAAACATTCAGTACTTC. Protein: CSARGTLAKNIQYF.